Each of the 4 T cell receptor beta chains below was sequenced from the same sample in a study of T cells expressing NK-cell markers. TCRdb reprocessed the 5' RACE reads and stores each CDR3 protein as one record, lacking DNA. The sample's table shows under 200,000 distinct CDR3 sequences. The specimen was blood T cells: a sorted CD56 or NKG2C T cell subset, CD4+ or CD8+ T cells, or bulk PBMC T cells (not recorded which). The receptors derive from a woman aged 18-70 years in good health.

This rearrangement joins TRBV4-2 to TRBJ1-4. This CDR3 contains 19 residues. Looked up from germline, CDR1 is LGHNA and CDR2 is YNFKEQ. CDR3 protein: CASRHYGTQVVSANEKLFF.

The J gene is TRBJ2-3, the V gene TRBV5-1; TCRdb returns TRBD2, unconfirmable since there is no DNA. The germline CDR1 and CDR2 sequences are SGHRS and YFSETQ. The CDR3 runs 16 residues. The chain's CDR3 is CASSWGSGGGTDTQYF.

The chain employs TRBV20-1 and TRBJ1-6. This CDR3 is built from 13 residues. CDR1 is DFQATT, CDR2 SNEGSKA, per germline (reference sequence). CDR3: CSARAGRNSPLHF.

The chain has TRBV10-3 and TRBJ2-3; TCRdb picks TRBD2, but there is no DNA to check that call. The CDR3 contains 14 residues. From germline, CDR1 is ENHRY and CDR2 SYGVKD. Here the CDR3 reads CAISDEAGSDTQYF.